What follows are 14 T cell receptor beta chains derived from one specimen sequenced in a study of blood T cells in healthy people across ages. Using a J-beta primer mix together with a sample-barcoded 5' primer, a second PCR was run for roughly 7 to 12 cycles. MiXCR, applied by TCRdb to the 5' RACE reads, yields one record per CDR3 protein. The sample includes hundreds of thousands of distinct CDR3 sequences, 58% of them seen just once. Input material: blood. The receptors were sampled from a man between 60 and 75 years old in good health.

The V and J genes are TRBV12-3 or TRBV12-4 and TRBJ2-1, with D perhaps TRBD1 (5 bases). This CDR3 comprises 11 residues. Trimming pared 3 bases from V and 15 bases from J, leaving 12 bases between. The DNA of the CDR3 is TGTGCCAGCAGTTTGAGGCAGGGCATGTTCTTC. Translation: CASSLRQGMFF.

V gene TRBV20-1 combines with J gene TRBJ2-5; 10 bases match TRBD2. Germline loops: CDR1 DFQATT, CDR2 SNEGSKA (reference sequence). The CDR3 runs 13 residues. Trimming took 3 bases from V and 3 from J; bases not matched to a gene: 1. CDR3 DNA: TGCAGTGCTAGCACTAGCGGGGAAGAGACCCAGTACTTC. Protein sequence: CSASTSGEETQYF.

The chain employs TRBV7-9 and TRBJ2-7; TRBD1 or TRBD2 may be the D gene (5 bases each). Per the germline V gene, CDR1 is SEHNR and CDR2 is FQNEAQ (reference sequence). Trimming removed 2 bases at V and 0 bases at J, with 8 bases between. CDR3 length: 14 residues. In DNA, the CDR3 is TGTGCCAGCAGCTTAATGGGGGACTCCTACGAGCAGTACTTC. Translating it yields CASSLMGDSYEQYF.

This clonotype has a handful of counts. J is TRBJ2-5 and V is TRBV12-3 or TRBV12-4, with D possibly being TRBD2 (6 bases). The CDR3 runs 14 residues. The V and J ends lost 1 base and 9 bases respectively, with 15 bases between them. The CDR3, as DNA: TGTGCCAGCAGTTTAGTCCGGACTATTTTTCCCCAGTACTTC. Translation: CASSLVRTIFPQYF.

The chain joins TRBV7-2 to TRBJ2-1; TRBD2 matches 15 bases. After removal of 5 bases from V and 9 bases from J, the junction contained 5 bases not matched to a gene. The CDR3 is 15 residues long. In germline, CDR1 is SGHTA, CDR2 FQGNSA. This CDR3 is CASSLGLAGGTEQFF. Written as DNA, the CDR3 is TGTGCCAGCAGCCTCGGACTAGCGGGGGGGACTGAGCAGTTCTTC.

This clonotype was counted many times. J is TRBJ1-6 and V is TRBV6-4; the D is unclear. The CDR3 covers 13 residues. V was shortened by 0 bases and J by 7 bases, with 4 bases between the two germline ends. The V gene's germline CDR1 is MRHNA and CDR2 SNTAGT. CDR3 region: CASSDSPNSPLHF. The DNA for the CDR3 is TGTGCCAGCAGTGACTCGCCGAATTCACCCCTCCACTTT.

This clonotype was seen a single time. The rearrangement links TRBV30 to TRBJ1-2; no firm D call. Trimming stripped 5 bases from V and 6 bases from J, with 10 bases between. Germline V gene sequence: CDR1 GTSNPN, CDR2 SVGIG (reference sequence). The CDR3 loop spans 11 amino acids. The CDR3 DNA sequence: TGTGCCTGGCACAAGGCGGATGGCTACACCTTC. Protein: CAWHKADGYTF.

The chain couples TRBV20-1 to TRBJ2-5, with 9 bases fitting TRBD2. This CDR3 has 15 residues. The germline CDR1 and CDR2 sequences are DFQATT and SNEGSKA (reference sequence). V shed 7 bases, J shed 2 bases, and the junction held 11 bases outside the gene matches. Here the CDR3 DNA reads TGCAGTGTCCACCGGGCTAGCGGGGCGCAAGAGACCCAGTACTTC. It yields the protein CSVHRASGAQETQYF.

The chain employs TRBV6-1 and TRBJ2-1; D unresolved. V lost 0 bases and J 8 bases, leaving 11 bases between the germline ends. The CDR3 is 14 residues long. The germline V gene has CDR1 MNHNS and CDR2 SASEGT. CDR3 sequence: CASSEADVRDEQFF. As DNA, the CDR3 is TGTGCCAGCAGTGAAGCGGATGTCCGCGATGAGCAGTTCTTC.

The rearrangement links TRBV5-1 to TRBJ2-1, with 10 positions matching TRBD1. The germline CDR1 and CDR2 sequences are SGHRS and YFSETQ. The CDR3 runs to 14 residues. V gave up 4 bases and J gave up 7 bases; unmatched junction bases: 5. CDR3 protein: CASSRQGAGNEQFF. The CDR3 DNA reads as TGCGCCAGCAGCCGACAGGGGGCGGGGAATGAGCAGTTCTTC.

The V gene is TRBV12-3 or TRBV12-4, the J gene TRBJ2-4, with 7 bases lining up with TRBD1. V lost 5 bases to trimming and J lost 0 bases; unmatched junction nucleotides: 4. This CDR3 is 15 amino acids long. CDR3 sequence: CASSPQGVAKNIQYF. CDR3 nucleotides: TGTGCCAGCAGTCCTCAGGGGGTAGCCAAAAACATTCAGTACTTC.

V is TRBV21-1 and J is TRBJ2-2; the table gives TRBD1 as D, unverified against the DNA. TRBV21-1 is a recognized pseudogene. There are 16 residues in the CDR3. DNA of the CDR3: TGTGCCAGCAGCAAAGCCCGGGACAATGAGGCCGGGGAGCTGTTTTTT. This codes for CASSKARDNEAGELFF.

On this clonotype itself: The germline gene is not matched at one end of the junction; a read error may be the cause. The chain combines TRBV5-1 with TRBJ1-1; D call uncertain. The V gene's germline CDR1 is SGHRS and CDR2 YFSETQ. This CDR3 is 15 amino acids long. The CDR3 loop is CASSLVGGSNTEAFF. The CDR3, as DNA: TGCGCCAGCAGCTTGGTCGGCGGCTCGAACACCGAAGCTTTCTTT.

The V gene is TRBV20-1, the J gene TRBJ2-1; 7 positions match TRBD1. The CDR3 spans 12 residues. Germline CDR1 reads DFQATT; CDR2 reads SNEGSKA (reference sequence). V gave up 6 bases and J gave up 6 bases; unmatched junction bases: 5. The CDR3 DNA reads TGCAGTGCCGAGGACAGGTCCAATGAGCAGTTCTTC. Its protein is CSAEDRSNEQFF.